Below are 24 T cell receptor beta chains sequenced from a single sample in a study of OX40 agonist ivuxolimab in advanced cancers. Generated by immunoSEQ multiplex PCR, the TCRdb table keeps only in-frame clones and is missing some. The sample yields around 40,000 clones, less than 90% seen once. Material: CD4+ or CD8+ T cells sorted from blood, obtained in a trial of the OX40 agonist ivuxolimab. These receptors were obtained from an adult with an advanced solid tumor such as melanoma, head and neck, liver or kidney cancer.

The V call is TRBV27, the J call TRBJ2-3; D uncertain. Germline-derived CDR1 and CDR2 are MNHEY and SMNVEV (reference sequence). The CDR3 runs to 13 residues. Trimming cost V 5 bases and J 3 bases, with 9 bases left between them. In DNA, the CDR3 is TGTGCCAGCAGTCTCTTCTCGACAGATACGCAGTATTTT. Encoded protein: CASSLFSTDTQYF.

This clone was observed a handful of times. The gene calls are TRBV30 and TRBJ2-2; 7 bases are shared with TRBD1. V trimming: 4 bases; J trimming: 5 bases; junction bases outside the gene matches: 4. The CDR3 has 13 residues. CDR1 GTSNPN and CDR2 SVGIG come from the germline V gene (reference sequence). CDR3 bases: TGTGCCTGGAAAGGGACAGAGACCGGGGAGCTGTTTTTT. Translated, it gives CAWKGTETGELFF.

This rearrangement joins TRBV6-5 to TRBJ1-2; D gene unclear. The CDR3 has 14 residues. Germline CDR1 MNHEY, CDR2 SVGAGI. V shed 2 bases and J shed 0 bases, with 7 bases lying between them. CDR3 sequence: CASSYESANYGYTF. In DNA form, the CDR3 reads TGTGCCAGCAGTTACGAGTCAGCTAACTATGGCTACACCTTC.

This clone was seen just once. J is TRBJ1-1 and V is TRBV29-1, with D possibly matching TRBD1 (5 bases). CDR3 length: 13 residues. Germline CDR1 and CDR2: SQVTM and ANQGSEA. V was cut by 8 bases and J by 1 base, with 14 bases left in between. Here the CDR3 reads CSSKSGTNTEAFF. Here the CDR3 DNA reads TGCAGCTCCAAATCCGGGACGAACACTGAAGCTTTCTTT.

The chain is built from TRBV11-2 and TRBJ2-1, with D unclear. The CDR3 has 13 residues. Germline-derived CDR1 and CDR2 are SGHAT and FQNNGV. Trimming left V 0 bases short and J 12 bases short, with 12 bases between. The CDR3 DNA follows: TGTGCCAGCAGCTTAGATCTGGGATCGGGGCAGTTCTTC. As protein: CASSLDLGSGQFF.

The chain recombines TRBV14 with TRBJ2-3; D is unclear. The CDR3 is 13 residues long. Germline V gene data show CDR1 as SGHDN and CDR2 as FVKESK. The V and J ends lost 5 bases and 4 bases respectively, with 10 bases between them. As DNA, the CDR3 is TGTGCCAGCAGCTTACGACTCTCAGATACGCAGTATTTT. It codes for CASSLRLSDTQYF.

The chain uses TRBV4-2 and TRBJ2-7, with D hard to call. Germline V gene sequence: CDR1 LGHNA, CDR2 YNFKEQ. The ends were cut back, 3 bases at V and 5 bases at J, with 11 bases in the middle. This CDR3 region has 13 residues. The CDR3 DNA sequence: TGTGCCAGCAGCCACCCCCGGACGGACGAGCAGTACTTC. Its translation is CASSHPRTDEQYF.

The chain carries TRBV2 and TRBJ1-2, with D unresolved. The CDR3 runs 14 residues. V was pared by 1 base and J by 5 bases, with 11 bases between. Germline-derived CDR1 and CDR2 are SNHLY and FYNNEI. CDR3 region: CASSEVPEEYGYTF. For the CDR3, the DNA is TGTGCCAGCAGTGAAGTCCCGGAGGAGTATGGCTACACCTTC.

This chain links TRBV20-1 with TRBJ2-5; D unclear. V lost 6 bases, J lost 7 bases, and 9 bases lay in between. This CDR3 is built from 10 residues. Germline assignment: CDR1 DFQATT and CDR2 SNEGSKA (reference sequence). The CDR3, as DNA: TGCAGTGCCCACCTCGGGACCCAGTACTTC. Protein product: CSAHLGTQYF.

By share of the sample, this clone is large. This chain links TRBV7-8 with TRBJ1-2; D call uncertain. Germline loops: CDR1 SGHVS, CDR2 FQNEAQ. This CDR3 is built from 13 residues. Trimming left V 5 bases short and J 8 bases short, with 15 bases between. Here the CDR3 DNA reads TGTGCCAGCAGCGTCACACCCCGCGGGGGCTACACCTTC. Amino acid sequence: CASSVTPRGGYTF.

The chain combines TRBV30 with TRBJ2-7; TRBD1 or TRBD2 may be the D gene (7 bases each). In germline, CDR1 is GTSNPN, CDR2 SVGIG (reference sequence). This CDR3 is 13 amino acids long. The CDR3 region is CAVAGGGGYEQYF. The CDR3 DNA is TGTGCTGTCGCAGGGGGAGGGGGCTACGAGCAGTACTTC.

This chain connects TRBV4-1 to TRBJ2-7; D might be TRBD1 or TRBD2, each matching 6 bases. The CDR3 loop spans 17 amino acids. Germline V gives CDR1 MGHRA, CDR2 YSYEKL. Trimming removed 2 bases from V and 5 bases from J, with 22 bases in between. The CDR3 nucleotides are TGCGCCAGCAGCCAATGGAGGGATGTCAGGGGCTACCACGAGCAGTACTTC. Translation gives CASSQWRDVRGYHEQYF.

The CDR3 loop reads CASSSRAQVNQPQHF. The CDR3 nucleotides read TGTGCCAGCAGCTCCCGGGCCCAAGTCAATCAGCCCCAGCATTTT. This rearrangement joins TRBV5-6 to TRBJ1-5, with D hard to call. The V gene lost 3 bases and the J gene lost 3 bases, with 13 bases spanning the gap. Germline V gene sequence: CDR1 SGHDT, CDR2 YYEEEE. The CDR3 runs 15 residues. Variable domain in full (rest from reference TRBV5-6 and TRBJ1-5): DAGVTQSPTHLIKTRGQQVTLRCSPKSGHDTVSWYQQALGQGPQFIFQYYEEEERQRGNFPDRFSGHQFPNYSSELNVNALLLGDSALYLCASSSRAQVNQPQHFGDGTRLSIL.

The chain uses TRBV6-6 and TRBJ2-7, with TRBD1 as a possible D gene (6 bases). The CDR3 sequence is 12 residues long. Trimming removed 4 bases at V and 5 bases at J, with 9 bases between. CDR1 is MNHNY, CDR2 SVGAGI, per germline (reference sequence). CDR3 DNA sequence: TGTGCCAGCAGTTCCGGACAGAACGAGCAGTACTTC. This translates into CASSSGQNEQYF.

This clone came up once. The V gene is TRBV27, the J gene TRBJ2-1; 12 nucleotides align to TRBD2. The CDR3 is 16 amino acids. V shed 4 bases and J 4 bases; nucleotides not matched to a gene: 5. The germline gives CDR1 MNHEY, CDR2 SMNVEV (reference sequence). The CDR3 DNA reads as TGTGCCAGCAGTTCCCTACTAGCGGGGGGATACAATGAGCAGTTCTTC. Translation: CASSSLLAGGYNEQFF.

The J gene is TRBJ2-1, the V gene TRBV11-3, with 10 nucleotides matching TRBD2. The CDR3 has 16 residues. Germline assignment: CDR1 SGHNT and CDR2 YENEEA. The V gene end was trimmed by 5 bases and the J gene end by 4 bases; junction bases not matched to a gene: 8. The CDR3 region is CASSVSSGSSYNEQFF. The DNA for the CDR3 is TGTGCCAGCAGCGTATCTAGCGGGAGCTCTTACAATGAGCAGTTCTTC.

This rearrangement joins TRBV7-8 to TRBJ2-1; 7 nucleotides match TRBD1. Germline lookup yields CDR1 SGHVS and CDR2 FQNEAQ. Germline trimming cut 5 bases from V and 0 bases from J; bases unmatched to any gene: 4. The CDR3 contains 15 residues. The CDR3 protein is CASSRDSSSYNEQFF. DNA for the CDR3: TGTGCCAGCAGCCGGGACAGTAGCTCCTACAATGAGCAGTTCTTC.

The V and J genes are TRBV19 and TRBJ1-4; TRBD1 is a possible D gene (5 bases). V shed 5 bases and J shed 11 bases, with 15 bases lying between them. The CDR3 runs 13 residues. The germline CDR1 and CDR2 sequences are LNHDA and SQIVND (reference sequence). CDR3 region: CASSVRDVEKLFF. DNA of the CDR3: TGTGCCAGTAGTGTCAGGGACGTTGAGAAACTGTTTTTT. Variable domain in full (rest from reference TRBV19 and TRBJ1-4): DGGITQSPKYLFRKEGQNVTLSCEQNLNHDAMYWYRQDPGQGLRLIYYSQIVNDFQKGDIAEGYSVSREKKESFPLTVTSAQKNPTAFYLCASSVRDVEKLFFGSGTQLSVL.

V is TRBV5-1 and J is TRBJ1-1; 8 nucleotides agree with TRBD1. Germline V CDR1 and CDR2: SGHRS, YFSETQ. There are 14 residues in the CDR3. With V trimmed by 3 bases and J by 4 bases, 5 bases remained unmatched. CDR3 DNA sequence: TGCGCCAGCAGCTCTGGACAGGGTGGCACTGAAGCTTTCTTT. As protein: CASSSGQGGTEAFF.

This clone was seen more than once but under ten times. CDR3 amino acids: CASSGTGKDTQYF. For the CDR3, the DNA is TGTGCCAGCAGTGGGACAGGGAAAGATACGCAGTATTTT. V usage is TRBV2 and J usage is TRBJ2-3; 8 bases match TRBD1. The CDR3 sequence is 13 residues long. Trimming removed 4 bases from V and 5 bases from J; junction bases left unmatched: 2. Germline CDR1 and CDR2: SNHLY and FYNNEI.

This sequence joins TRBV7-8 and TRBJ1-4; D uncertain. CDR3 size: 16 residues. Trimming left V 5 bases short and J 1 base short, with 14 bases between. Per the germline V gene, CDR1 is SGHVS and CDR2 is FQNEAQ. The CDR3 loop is CASSREAARTNEKLFF. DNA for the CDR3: TGTGCCAGCAGCCGAGAGGCGGCTCGAACTAATGAAAAACTGTTTTTT.

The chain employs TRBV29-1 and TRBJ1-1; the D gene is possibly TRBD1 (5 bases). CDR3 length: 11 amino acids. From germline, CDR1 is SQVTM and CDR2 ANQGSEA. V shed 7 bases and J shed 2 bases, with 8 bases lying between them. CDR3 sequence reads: CSATENTEAFF. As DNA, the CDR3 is TGCAGCGCGACAGAAAACACTGAAGCTTTCTTT.

CDR3 amino acids: CASSQETEREATDTQYF. CDR3 nucleotides: TGCGCCAGCAGCCAAGAGACGGAGCGGGAGGCCACAGATACGCAGTATTTT. V usage is TRBV4-1 and J usage is TRBJ2-3; 9 bases line up with TRBD2. Trimming took 0 bases from V and 2 from J; bases not matched to a gene: 6. Germline V gives CDR1 MGHRA, CDR2 YSYEKL. The CDR3 is 17 amino acids.

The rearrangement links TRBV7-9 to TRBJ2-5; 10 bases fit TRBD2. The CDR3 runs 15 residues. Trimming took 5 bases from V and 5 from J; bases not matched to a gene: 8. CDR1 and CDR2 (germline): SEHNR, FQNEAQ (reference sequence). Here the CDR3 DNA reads TGTGCCAGCAGCCCCCGACTAGCGGGTAGGGAGACCCAGTACTTC. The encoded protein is CASSPRLAGRETQYF. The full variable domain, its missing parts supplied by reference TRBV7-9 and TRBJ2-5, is DTGVSQNPRHKITKRGQNVTFRCDPISEHNRLYWYRQTLGQGPEFLTYFQNEAQLEKSRLLSDRFSAERPKGSFSTLEIQRTEQGDSAMYLCASSPRLAGRETQYFGPGTRLLVL.